Presented here are 29 T cell receptor beta chains from one specimen sequenced in a study of T-cell reconstitution after alpha-beta-depleted transplantation in children. Unique molecular identifiers tagged the TCRbeta library. A single record per CDR3 protein comes from TCRdb applying MiXCR to the PCR reads. Found here are about 980,000 distinct CDR3 sequences, under 30% of them singletons; the top ten hold around 30%. The sequencing here drew on PBMCs, mostly from graft donor cells, taken 360 days after TCRalphabeta/CD19-depleted stem cell transplant. Receptors were obtained from a boy less than two years old who had a stem cell transplant for SCID, so the T cells may come from the graft donor.

The table lists this clonotype with a few counts. This chain uses TRBV10-3 with TRBJ2-5, with D perhaps TRBD1 or TRBD2 (5 bases each). The CDR3 contains 14 residues. CDR1 and CDR2 from the germline V gene are ENHRY and SYGVKD. V gave up 5 bases and J gave up 1 base, with 11 bases separating them. CDR3 loop: CAISWDGIQETQYF. CDR3 bases: TGTGCCATCAGTTGGGACGGAATCCAAGAGACCCAGTACTTC.

The chain joins TRBV11-2 to TRBJ2-1; TRBD1 agrees at 10 bases. The CDR3 covers 20 residues. The V gene's germline CDR1 is SGHAT and CDR2 FQNNGV. With 1 base clipped from V and 4 bases from J, the junction kept 16 bases outside the gene matches. CDR3 sequence (DNA): TGTGCCAGCAGCTTAGTCTTAGGGGACCGACAGGGGGCTCGGTACAATGAGCAGTTCTTC. It translates to CASSLVLGDRQGARYNEQFF.

The CDR3 DNA sequence: TGCAGTGCTAGGACGGACAGGGGAGGGGTTGAGACCCAGTACTTC. As protein: CSARTDRGGVETQYF. The chain has TRBV20-1 and TRBJ2-5, with 9 bases that match TRBD1. V lost 3 bases, J lost 5 bases, and 10 bases stayed unmatched. Germline V lookup: CDR1 DFQATT, CDR2 SNEGSKA (reference sequence). This CDR3 is 15 amino acids long.

This clonotype was picked up a small number of times. The chain couples TRBV20-1 to TRBJ2-2, with 8 bases lining up with TRBD1. CDR1 is DFQATT, CDR2 SNEGSKA, per germline (reference sequence). V was pared by 3 bases and J by 1 base, with 7 bases of the junction left unmatched. This CDR3 is 16 amino acids long. The CDR3 DNA reads as TGCAGTGCTAGGAGGACAGGGTTGAGGAACACCGGGGAGCTGTTTTTT. This encodes CSARRTGLRNTGELFF.

This clonotype has more than one count but fewer than ten. The genes are TRBV12-3 or TRBV12-4 and TRBJ1-5, with unresolved D. Trimming removed 4 bases at V and 7 bases at J, with 11 bases between. The CDR3 is 13 residues long. The CDR3 protein is CASSWGSLQPQHF. The DNA for the CDR3 is TGTGCCAGCAGTTGGGGATCATTGCAGCCCCAGCATTTT.

This rearrangement joins TRBV12-3 or TRBV12-4 to TRBJ2-7; possibly TRBD2 for D (6 bases). Trimming left V 3 bases short and J 3 bases short, with 15 bases between. The CDR3 loop spans 15 amino acids. Here the CDR3 reads CASSFGGGVGYEQYF. The CDR3 coding sequence is TGTGCCAGCAGTTTCGGAGGAGGGGTGGGCTACGAGCAGTACTTC.

This clonotype occurred a few times. The chain carries TRBV27 and TRBJ1-5, with D unresolved. The germline gives CDR1 MNHEY, CDR2 SMNVEV (reference sequence). V dropped 5 bases and J dropped 0 bases, with 11 bases sitting between them. The CDR3 spans 15 residues. DNA of the CDR3: TGTGCCAGCAGTCCCTCCCAAAATAGCAATCAGCCCCAGCATTTT. Amino acid sequence: CASSPSQNSNQPQHF.

Only a few counts were recorded for this clonotype. This sequence joins TRBV7-6 and TRBJ2-4; 12 positions agree with TRBD2. CDR3 length: 19 amino acids. Germline trimming cut 1 base from V and 1 base from J; bases unmatched to any gene: 8. The germline CDR1 and CDR2 sequences are SGHVS and FNYEAQ. The CDR3, as DNA: TGTGCCAGCAGCTTAGTTTCTAGCGGGGGGGCCTGGGCCAAAAACATTCAGTACTTC. This encodes CASSLVSSGGAWAKNIQYF.

The chain recombines TRBV30 with TRBJ2-7; D is undetermined. Trimming stripped 5 bases from V and 5 bases from J, with 13 bases between. This CDR3 region has 12 residues. Looked up from germline, CDR1 is GTSNPN and CDR2 is SVGIG (reference sequence). CDR3 bases: TGTGCCTGGTCCCAAAGTCGCCACGAGCAGTACTTC. Translating it yields CAWSQSRHEQYF.

The gene calls are TRBV28 and TRBJ2-5; possibly TRBD1 or TRBD2 for D (6 bases each). The CDR3 spans 15 residues. The germline CDR1 and CDR2 sequences are MDHEN and SYDVKM. V was cut by 5 bases and J by 1 base, with 14 bases left in between. The CDR3: CASSLHRDFQETQYF. CDR3 DNA sequence: TGTGCCAGCAGTCTCCACAGGGACTTCCAAGAGACCCAGTACTTC.

The chain couples TRBV19 to TRBJ2-6; D ambiguous. Looked up from germline, CDR1 is LNHDA and CDR2 is SQIVND (reference sequence). The CDR3 has 16 amino acids. Trimming removed 2 bases at V and 0 bases at J, with 8 bases between. CDR3 coding DNA: TGTGCCAGTAGTATATACAGATCCTCTGGGGCCAACGTCCTGACTTTC. Protein sequence: CASSIYRSSGANVLTF.

The chain recombines TRBV7-6 with TRBJ1-4; 7 bases are a match to TRBD1. The J segment lost 5 bases and the V segment lost 1 base, leaving 4 bases of the junction unmatched. The CDR3 has 15 amino acids. Germline values: CDR1 SGHVS, CDR2 FNYEAQ. The CDR3 DNA is TGTGCCAGCAGCTTAGTGGGACAGCAAAATGAAAAACTGTTTTTT. Translating it yields CASSLVGQQNEKLFF.

This clonotype came up a few times. The gene calls are TRBV4-3 and TRBJ2-7; D is tentatively TRBD1 or TRBD2 (5 bases each). Germline-derived CDR1 and CDR2 are LGHNA and YSLEER. Trimming stripped 3 bases from V and 0 bases from J, with 12 bases between. There are 15 residues in the CDR3. CDR3 in amino acids: CASSQGVGTSYEQYF. The CDR3 nucleotides are TGCGCCAGCAGCCAGGGAGTGGGGACCTCCTACGAGCAGTACTTC.

The rearrangement links TRBV20-1 to TRBJ2-3, with 10 bases aligning to TRBD2. The V segment lost 3 bases and the J segment 4 bases; nucleotides outside the gene matches: 10. Germline CDR1 DFQATT, CDR2 SNEGSKA (reference sequence). This CDR3 has 16 amino acids. The CDR3 region has the DNA TGCAGTGCTAGCCCTCTAGCGGGGGTCGGCGCAGATACGCAGTATTTT. It codes for CSASPLAGVGADTQYF.

A few counts support this clonotype. The rearrangement links TRBV12-3 or TRBV12-4 to TRBJ1-6; tentative D call: TRBD1 (6 bases). The V end lost 4 bases, the J end lost 7 bases, and 14 bases lay between the germline ends. The CDR3 is 15 amino acids. The CDR3 here is CASSSTGQPNSPLHF. The CDR3 coding sequence is TGTGCCAGCAGTTCGACAGGTCAACCAAATTCACCCCTCCACTTT.

This clonotype was found a few times. CDR3 bases: TGTGCCAGCAGTCGGACAGGGGGCGTTGGAAACACCATATATTTT. Translating gives CASSRTGGVGNTIYF. The gene calls are TRBV28 and TRBJ1-3; TRBD1 matches 11 bases. Trimming took 5 bases from V and 3 from J; bases not matched to a gene: 3. CDR3 length: 15 amino acids. Germline values: CDR1 MDHEN, CDR2 SYDVKM.

V gene TRBV19 combines with J gene TRBJ1-2; no firm D call. Trimming removed 3 bases from V and 2 bases from J, with 10 bases in between. Germline assignment: CDR1 LNHDA and CDR2 SQIVND (reference sequence). The CDR3 length is 14 residues. Here the CDR3 reads CASSIAGFNYGYTF. In DNA, the CDR3 is TGTGCCAGTAGTATCGCAGGATTCAACTATGGCTACACCTTC.

This clonotype has only a few counts. The V and J genes are TRBV5-1 and TRBJ2-2; D ambiguous. This CDR3 is built from 13 residues. Germline assignment: CDR1 SGHRS and CDR2 YFSETQ. With 1 base removed from V and 4 bases from J, the gap between germline ends came to 5 bases. The CDR3 is CASSLHLTGELFF. CDR3 coding DNA: TGCGCCAGCAGCTTGCACCTCACCGGGGAGCTGTTTTTT.

This clonotype was counted only a few times. The V gene is TRBV5-1, the J gene TRBJ2-7; tentative D call: TRBD1 (7 bases). CDR1 SGHRS and CDR2 YFSETQ come from the germline V gene. Trimming pared 0 bases from V and 2 bases from J, leaving 18 bases between. The CDR3 runs 17 residues. CDR3 DNA sequence: TGCGCCAGCAGCTTGGTTTGGGGCGGGACAGAAGCCTACGAGCAGTACTTC. Its translation is CASSLVWGGTEAYEQYF.

The chain combines TRBV5-1 with TRBJ2-7; 9 bases are a match to TRBD1. Germline V gene lookup returns CDR1 SGHRS and CDR2 YFSETQ. The CDR3 covers 15 residues. The trim removed 4 bases at V and 4 bases at J, leaving 9 bases unmatched. CDR3 residues: CASSPGTGRPYEQYF. CDR3 DNA sequence: TGCGCCAGCAGCCCGGGGACAGGGAGACCGTACGAGCAGTACTTC.

This chain connects TRBV12-3 or TRBV12-4 to TRBJ2-1; D possibly corresponds to TRBD2 (7 bases). The CDR3 runs to 16 residues. V dropped 3 bases and J dropped 4 bases, with 16 bases sitting between them. CDR3 nucleotide sequence: TGTGCCAGCAGTTTTTTAGGGCGGGGGCGGTACAATGAGCAGTTCTTC. Its protein product is CASSFLGRGRYNEQFF.

This clonotype has a handful of counts. This chain connects TRBV20-1 to TRBJ1-5, with a possible D match to TRBD1 (5 bases). The germline V and J ends were trimmed by 1 base and 9 bases, with 13 bases remaining between them. The CDR3 runs to 13 residues. The germline V gene has CDR1 DFQATT and CDR2 SNEGSKA (reference sequence). Here the CDR3 reads CSARVSAQGPQHF. CDR3 nucleotide sequence: TGCAGTGCTAGAGTGTCAGCCCAGGGGCCCCAGCATTTT.

This clonotype was counted only a few times. The rearrangement links TRBV28 to TRBJ2-7, with 7 bases lining up with TRBD2. The CDR3 totals 17 residues. Per germline, CDR1 MDHEN and CDR2 SYDVKM. The J segment lost 5 bases and the V segment lost 3 bases, leaving 16 bases of the junction unmatched. The CDR3 DNA reads as TGTGCCAGCAGTTTCCCCCAGCGGGGCGGAGTAGTGAACGAGCAGTACTTC. Its protein is CASSFPQRGGVVNEQYF.

This clonotype was observed a handful of times. One junction end does not reproduce the germline sequence, and a read error may be involved. The chain employs TRBV6-2 or TRBV6-3 and TRBJ2-1; perhaps TRBD2 as D (7 bases). CDR3 length equals 13 residues. Germline V CDR1 and CDR2: MNHEY, SVGEGT. CDR3 sequence (DNA): TGTGCCAGCAGCCCGGGGGGCCGGACACTCATCTATTTC. Amino acids: CASSPGGRTLIYF.

The genes are TRBV9 and TRBJ2-7; D is perhaps TRBD2 (6 bases). The length of the CDR3 is 15 residues. Germline-derived CDR1 and CDR2 are SGDLS and YYNGEE. V lost 4 bases and J lost 3, with 17 bases in between. The CDR3 DNA follows: TGTGCCAGCAGCCCCTGGGGCGGGGACCTCTACGAGCAGTACTTC. It encodes CASSPWGGDLYEQYF.

A few counts support this clonotype. The rearrangement links TRBV7-9 to TRBJ2-2; D remains unclear. The V gene's germline CDR1 is SEHNR and CDR2 FQNEAQ (reference sequence). Trimming took off 5 bases at V and 1 base at J, with 11 bases between the two ends. This CDR3 has 15 residues. CDR3 in DNA: TGTGCCAGCAGCGCTAATTCTGAGAACACCGGGGAGCTGTTTTTT. Translated: CASSANSENTGELFF. The full variable domain, rest sourced from reference TRBV7-9 and TRBJ2-2, is DTGVSQNPRHKITKRGQNVTFRCDPISEHNRLYWYRQTLGQGPEFLTYFQNEAQLEKSRLLSDRFSAERPKGSFSTLEIQRTEQGDSAMYLCASSANSENTGELFFGEGSRLTVL.

Only a few counts were recorded for this clonotype. The genes are TRBV15 and TRBJ1-4; 7 bases are shared with TRBD1. Germline V gene sequence: CDR1 LNHNV, CDR2 YYDKDF (reference sequence). V lost 8 bases to trimming and J lost 5 bases; unmatched junction nucleotides: 8. The CDR3 spans 14 residues. The DNA of the CDR3 is TGTGCCACCGCGCCAGGGGGTTGGAATGAAAAACTGTTTTTT. Protein sequence: CATAPGGWNEKLFF.

V and J are TRBV6-1 and TRBJ1-5; 8 bases agree with TRBD1. Germline V gene data show CDR1 as MNHNS and CDR2 as SASEGT. The V segment lost 10 bases and the J segment 9 bases; nucleotides outside the gene matches: 17. CDR3 length: 15 residues. The chain's CDR3 is CAIRGPRGPGLPQHF. In DNA, the CDR3 is TGTGCCATCCGGGGACCCAGGGGGCCCGGATTGCCCCAGCATTTT.

This clonotype has a handful of counts. The chain carries TRBV7-2 and TRBJ1-5; weak D call: TRBD1 (6 bases). Trimming stripped 5 bases from V and 1 base from J, with 9 bases between. Germline V lookup: CDR1 SGHTA, CDR2 FQGNSA. The CDR3 consists of 14 residues. CDR3 residues: CASSRQESNQPQHF. The DNA of the CDR3 is TGTGCCAGCAGCCGACAGGAAAGCAATCAGCCCCAGCATTTT.